Below, one TCR beta chain is given with its context. It has no known antigen specificity. Base qualities are not at hand, and no much larger clone is one base apart. The data derive from a study of T-cell reconstitution after alpha-beta-depleted transplantation in children (dated by TCRdb to 2016 to 2018). In terms of the full investigation: Using TCR repertoire profiling, the study followed T-cell immune reconstitution in a quantitative way in children after TCRalphabeta/CD19-depleted allogeneic hematopoietic cell transplantation.

Library preparation employed PCR. The reads were generated on an Illumina HiSeq 2500. To normalize quantification of the TCRbeta repertoire, the TCR libraries were built with molecular barcoding that relied on unique molecular identifiers. TCRdb reprocessed the public reads (quality trimming at Q25 with fastp, clone calling with MiXCR) and kept in-frame beta chains. Each entry is one CDR3 protein sequence, shown with its most common DNA and genes. This sample is represented by just over 950,000 distinct CDR3 sequences; around 30% of them were singletons. The ten largest clones represent over 25% of the sample. The CDR3 starts with the cysteine, ends with the phenylalanine, and has 13 residues. Only the CDR3 part of the read is kept: 39 bases, read in frame from the first base. Trimming leaves V shorter by 5 bases and J shorter by 7 bases, with the junction holding 3 bases beyond the gene matches. According to the germline V gene (reference sequence), CDR1 reads LNHNV and CDR2 reads YYDKDF.

The research as a whole found: Hyperexpanded clone frequencies declined over subsequent months; after one year, T-cell counts and TCRbeta diversity were mostly attributed to newly produced T cells. In some patients, high TCRbeta diversity at day 60 was attributed to recipient T cells and intrathymic progenitors that had survived conditioning. About two months after transplant, the apparently early recovery of alphabetaT-cell counts reportedly depended on just several hundred clones that had expanded rapidly and came from non-depleted graft cells.

The sample's treatment or condition label, decoded: allogeneic hematopoietic cell transplantation with graft depleted of TCRalphabeta T cells and CD19 B cells. Transplant recipients were children who received TCRalphabeta/CD19-depleted allogeneic hematopoietic cell grafts. The receptor's source is a boy in the first two years of life who had a stem cell transplant for SCID, so the T cells may come from the graft donor. Here the chain combines TRBV15 and TRBJ2-1, and TRBD1 matches 9 of the central bases. The sequenced sample was PBMCs, mostly from graft donor cells, obtained 360 days after TCRalphabeta/CD19-depleted stem cell transplant. The CDR3 is CATSPGTGNEQFF. The nucleotide sequence is given as TGTGCCACCAGCCCCGGGACAGGGAATGAGCAGTTCTTC.